The 32 T cell receptor beta chains below all came from one sample that was sequenced in a study of T-cell memory formation after mild COVID-19. MiXCR was run by TCRdb on the 5' RACE reads, yielding one entry per CDR3 protein. The sample records around 300,000 distinct CDR3 sequences, roughly 21% being singletons. Input material: PBMCs or a T cell subset sorted from them (not recorded which). Receptors were obtained from a man between 18 and 29 years old who had mild COVID-19 (a few samples of this study predate the infection). Cell type and time point are not known.

This clonotype was counted only a few times. The CDR3 loop is CAGRSGVSTDTQYF. The CDR3 region has the DNA TGTGCCGGGAGGAGCGGGGTTAGCACAGATACGCAGTATTTT. V is TRBV5-4 and J is TRBJ2-3; TRBD2 agrees at 7 bases. The CDR3 extends over 14 amino acids. V trimming: 10 bases; J trimming: 0 bases; junction bases outside the gene matches: 8. The germline CDR1 and CDR2 sequences are SGHNT and YYREEE (reference sequence).

The V call is TRBV4-1, the J call TRBJ1-6, with a weak D call TRBD1 (5 bases). CDR3 size: 16 residues. Trimming cost V 6 bases and J 9 bases, with 21 bases left between them. Germline V gene lookup returns CDR1 MGHRA and CDR2 YSYEKL. Written as DNA, the CDR3 is TGCGCCAGCAGGCTGACGGGCAGGGTTGGGGTTTCACCCCTCCACTTT. It translates to CASRLTGRVGVSPLHF.

Ten or more counts support this clonotype. This chain connects TRBV7-2 to TRBJ2-1; D remains unclear. The V and J ends lost 1 base and 0 bases respectively, with 7 bases between them. The CDR3 consists of 15 residues. Germline V gene lookup returns CDR1 SGHTA and CDR2 FQGNSA. DNA for the CDR3: TGTGCCAGCAGCTTAGGGATGAGCTCCTACAATGAGCAGTTCTTC. It is translated as CASSLGMSSYNEQFF.

The chain's CDR3 is CASSQTLTSPSTDTQYF. As DNA, the CDR3 is TGTGCCAGCAGCCAAACCCTAACATCCCCTTCTACAGATACGCAGTATTTT. V is TRBV14 and J is TRBJ2-3; D remains ambiguous. This CDR3 has 17 residues. Germline CDR1 is SGHDN and CDR2 is FVKESK. Trimming took off 2 bases at V and 3 bases at J, with 18 bases between the two ends. The full variable domain, completed using reference TRBV14 and TRBJ2-3, is EAGVTQFPSHSVIEKGQTVTLRCDPISGHDNLYWYRRVMGKEIKFLLHFVKESKQDESGMPNNRFLAERTGGTYSTLKVQPAELEDSGVYFCASSQTLTSPSTDTQYFGPGTRLTVL.

The chain carries TRBV20-1 and TRBJ1-1; D not resolved. The ends were cut back, 6 bases at V and 6 bases at J, with 14 bases in the middle. The CDR3 is made up of 12 amino acids. Germline V CDR1 and CDR2: DFQATT, SNEGSKA (reference sequence). The CDR3 spells CSANDQRAEAFF. CDR3 bases: TGCAGTGCCAATGACCAGAGGGCTGAAGCTTTCTTT.

This clonotype showed up just a few times. The chain recombines TRBV10-3 with TRBJ2-2; D perhaps matches TRBD2 (6 bases). This CDR3 contains 14 residues. The germline V gene has CDR1 ENHRY and CDR2 SYGVKD. V lost 5 bases and J lost 4, with 11 bases in between. This CDR3 reads CAISRRGATGELFF. The CDR3 nucleotides read TGTGCCATCAGTAGGAGGGGCGCCACCGGGGAGCTGTTTTTT.

The chain links TRBV6-1 to TRBJ2-5; the match to TRBD2 covers 13 bases. CDR1 and CDR2 (germline): MNHNS, SASEGT. The trim removed 5 bases at V and 5 bases at J, leaving 26 bases unmatched. The length of the CDR3 is 22 residues. The DNA for the CDR3 is TGTGCCAGCAGTAACCGATTGCCGGGACTAGCGGGGAGCACCCCGCTTTCGGAGACCCAGTACTTC. Translating it yields CASSNRLPGLAGSTPLSETQYF.

The chain couples TRBV10-3 to TRBJ2-5; D is tentatively TRBD1 or TRBD2 (6 bases each). The ends were cut back, 6 bases at V and 0 bases at J, with 11 bases in the middle. The CDR3 is 14 residues long. CDR1 is ENHRY, CDR2 SYGVKD, per germline. The CDR3 loop is CAIRRGLNQETQYF. CDR3 DNA sequence: TGTGCCATCAGACGGGGGCTAAACCAAGAGACCCAGTACTTC.

The rearrangement joins TRBV7-9 to TRBJ1-5; D not certain. Per the germline V gene, CDR1 is SEHNR and CDR2 is FQNEAQ (reference sequence). The CDR3 length is 14 residues. The ends were cut back, 1 base at V and 0 bases at J, with 4 bases in the middle. The CDR3 sequence is CASSLEHSNQPQHF. CDR3 nucleotide sequence: TGTGCCAGCAGCTTAGAGCATAGCAATCAGCCCCAGCATTTT.

This clonotype was detected ten times or more. This chain connects TRBV4-1 to TRBJ1-5; D may be TRBD1 (6 bases). The V gene's germline CDR1 is MGHRA and CDR2 YSYEKL. This CDR3 region has 12 residues. V lost 1 base and J lost 9, with 7 bases in between. CDR3 sequence (DNA): TGCGCCAGCAGCCAAGTAGGGGGGCCCCAGCATTTT. This translates into CASSQVGGPQHF.

This clonotype was picked up a small number of times. The rearrangement uses TRBV5-1 and TRBJ2-6, with D perhaps TRBD1 (6 bases). The germline gives CDR1 SGHRS, CDR2 YFSETQ. CDR3 length equals 17 residues. Trimming took off 3 bases at V and 0 bases at J, with 13 bases between the two ends. The CDR3 is CASSSITGTSGANVLTF. CDR3 nucleotide sequence: TGCGCCAGCAGCTCAATTACAGGGACCTCTGGGGCCAACGTCCTGACTTTC.

This clonotype was seen a few times. The gene calls are TRBV5-6 and TRBJ1-2, with no clear D. V was shortened by 4 bases and J by 5 bases, with 9 bases between the two germline ends. Germline V gives CDR1 SGHDT, CDR2 YYEEEE. The CDR3 length is 12 residues. Here the CDR3 DNA reads TGTGCCAGCAGCGGGATTCAGTATGGCTACACCTTC. It is translated as CASSGIQYGYTF.

There are many counts of this clonotype. This rearrangement joins TRBV12-3 or TRBV12-4 to TRBJ2-3; 8 positions match TRBD1. This CDR3 spans 13 amino acids. V was pared by 3 bases and J by 4 bases, with 0 bases of the junction left unmatched. The CDR3 DNA follows: TGTGCCAGCAGTTTGGACAGGGCAGATACGCAGTATTTT. Its translation is CASSLDRADTQYF.

J is TRBJ1-4 and V is TRBV7-2; D is uncertain. The CDR3 contains 14 residues. Germline V gene lookup returns CDR1 SGHTA and CDR2 FQGNSA. V was shortened by 5 bases and J by 6 bases, with 13 bases between the two germline ends. The CDR3 sequence: CASSPTGWDEKLFF. Here the CDR3 DNA reads TGTGCCAGCAGCCCAACGGGATGGGATGAAAAACTGTTTTTT.

This clonotype was seen a handful of times. The J gene is TRBJ1-6, the V gene TRBV5-6; TRBD1 agrees at 9 bases. Germline CDR1 reads SGHDT; CDR2 reads YYEEEE. Trimming cost V 3 bases and J 8 bases; bases outside gene matches: 3. This CDR3 has 14 residues. DNA for the CDR3: TGTGCCAGCAGCTCCAGGGACAGGGATTCACCCCTCCACTTT. Its translation: CASSSRDRDSPLHF.

The chain couples TRBV6-5 to TRBJ1-1, with no clear D. V lost 2 bases, J lost 0 bases, and 10 bases lay in between. The germline CDR1 and CDR2 sequences are MNHEY and SVGAGI. The CDR3 totals 15 residues. CDR3 sequence: CASSYRVGMNTEAFF. In nucleotides, the CDR3 is TGTGCCAGCAGTTACAGGGTCGGCATGAACACTGAAGCTTTCTTT.

The chain carries TRBV5-5 and TRBJ2-2; D remains unclear. V lost 5 bases and J lost 6, with 8 bases in between. Germline CDR1 is SGHKS and CDR2 is YYEKEE (reference sequence). The CDR3 runs 12 residues. CDR3 sequence: CASSDGAGELFF. CDR3 in DNA: TGTGCCAGCAGTGACGGTGCCGGGGAGCTGTTTTTT.

The chain couples TRBV7-9 to TRBJ2-2; TRBD2 matches 10 bases. CDR1 is SEHNR, CDR2 FQNEAQ, per germline (reference sequence). The V and J ends lost 5 bases and 7 bases, in that order; junction bases with no gene match: 10. The CDR3 runs to 16 residues. The CDR3 sequence is CASSLRLAGRGGELFF. In DNA form, the CDR3 reads TGTGCCAGCAGCCTCCGACTAGCGGGTCGGGGCGGGGAGCTGTTTTTT.

This clonotype was observed a handful of times. The chain is built from TRBV7-2 and TRBJ2-7; no reliable D call. CDR3 size: 14 residues. Germline V CDR1 and CDR2: SGHTA, FQGNSA. V lost 1 base and J lost 0, with 7 bases in between. CDR3 loop: CASSLVLASYEQYF. The CDR3 DNA is TGTGCCAGCAGCTTAGTTCTGGCCTCCTACGAGCAGTACTTC.

V and J are TRBV6-5 and TRBJ1-2, with 12 nucleotides matching TRBD1. V lost 6 bases and J lost 3; bases outside the gene matches: 5. The V gene's germline CDR1 is MNHEY and CDR2 SVGAGI. The CDR3 runs 15 residues. CDR3 region: CASSMGTGGDYGYTF. In nucleotides, the CDR3 is TGTGCCAGCAGCATGGGGACAGGGGGCGACTATGGCTACACCTTC.

The V gene is TRBV7-2, the J gene TRBJ2-5, with 9 positions matching TRBD2. This CDR3 spans 16 amino acids. Germline V CDR1 and CDR2: SGHTA, FQGNSA. V lost 5 bases, J lost 2 bases, and 9 bases stayed unmatched. This CDR3 reads CASSPLRGGGQETQYF. The CDR3 bases are TGTGCCAGCAGCCCCCTGCGGGGGGGCGGGCAAGAGACCCAGTACTTC.

This chain uses TRBV6-6 with TRBJ2-7, with no clear D. Trimming removed 5 bases from V and 6 bases from J, with 14 bases in between. This CDR3 contains 13 residues. Germline V gene data show CDR1 as MNHNY and CDR2 as SVGAGI (reference sequence). CDR3 in DNA: TGTGCCAGCAGTGGCCCAACGGGTGGCGAGCAGTACGTC. Protein: CASSGPTGGEQYV.

Only a few counts were recorded for this clonotype. V is TRBV6-4 and J is TRBJ1-2; TRBD1 might be the D (6 bases). V dropped 4 bases and J dropped 8 bases, with 14 bases sitting between them. The CDR3 spans 13 residues. Germline V gene data show CDR1 as MRHNA and CDR2 as SNTAGT. The CDR3 region has the DNA TGTGCCAGCAGTGGTCGGGAGGGGGAAGGCTACACCTTC. Protein sequence: CASSGREGEGYTF.

This clonotype appeared a few times. V is TRBV5-1 and J is TRBJ2-1, with 7 bases aligning to TRBD1. CDR1 SGHRS and CDR2 YFSETQ come from the germline V gene. The CDR3 is 15 residues long. After removal of 0 bases from V and 7 bases from J, the junction contained 7 bases not matched to a gene. The CDR3 region is CASSLDRGMFNEQFF. The CDR3 DNA is TGCGCCAGCAGCTTGGACAGGGGTATGTTTAATGAGCAGTTCTTC.

The rearrangement joins TRBV7-6 to TRBJ1-1; possibly TRBD1 for D (5 bases). Per germline, CDR1 SGHVS and CDR2 FNYEAQ. V lost 3 bases to trimming and J lost 5 bases, with 16 bases between them. This CDR3 region has 15 residues. The chain's CDR3 is CASSLPGAGRTEAFF. The DNA for the CDR3 is TGTGCCAGCAGCTTGCCCGGGGCGGGAAGGACTGAAGCTTTCTTT.

This clonotype was found a few times. CDR3 residues: CASIPEPGLYNEQFF. The DNA for the CDR3 is TGTGCCAGCATACCTGAACCGGGACTTTACAATGAGCAGTTCTTC. The genes are TRBV27 and TRBJ2-1, with a possible D match to TRBD2 (6 bases). Per the germline V gene, CDR1 is MNHEY and CDR2 is SMNVEV (reference sequence). V dropped 7 bases and J dropped 4 bases, with 17 bases sitting between them. The CDR3 has 15 residues.

Concerning this clonotype: This clone may be a read error of a much larger clone one base away. The V and J genes are TRBV11-1 and TRBJ2-7; tentatively, D is TRBD2 (5 bases). The CDR3 consists of 13 residues. V lost 5 bases to trimming and J lost 5 bases, with 13 bases between them. Germline lookup yields CDR1 SGHAT and CDR2 FQDESV (reference sequence). CDR3 sequence (DNA): TGTGCCAGCAGCGCAGGACTTCCCAACGAGCAGTACTTC. As protein: CASSAGLPNEQYF.

This clonotype has just a few counts. The V and J genes are TRBV4-3 and TRBJ2-1, with D possibly being TRBD1 (5 bases). Germline V lookup: CDR1 LGHNA, CDR2 YSLEER. CDR3 length equals 16 residues. The V end lost 6 bases, the J end lost 0 bases, and 15 bases lay between the germline ends. Written as DNA, the CDR3 is TGCGCCAGCAGAAATAATAGACAGAGCTCCTACAATGAGCAGTTCTTC. It codes for CASRNNRQSSYNEQFF.

The chain combines TRBV12-3 or TRBV12-4 with TRBJ1-4; 7 nucleotides line up with TRBD1. CDR3 length equals 15 residues. After removal of 6 bases from V and 5 bases from J, the junction contained 9 bases not matched to a gene. The CDR3: CASSTSLTGNEKLFF. The CDR3 DNA follows: TGTGCCAGCAGCACGAGCCTGACAGGGAATGAAAAACTGTTTTTT.

A few counts support this clonotype. This chain uses TRBV6-5 with TRBJ1-3; D uncertain. Per germline, CDR1 MNHEY and CDR2 SVGAGI. The V and J ends lost 3 bases and 0 bases respectively, with 9 bases between them. The CDR3 spans 15 residues. CDR3 nucleotide sequence: TGTGCCAGCAGTTATGAGTTATTCTCTGGAAACACCATATATTTT. This translates into CASSYELFSGNTIYF.

This clonotype was seen only a few times. The chain is built from TRBV3-1 and TRBJ1-1; unclear D gene. The germline CDR1 and CDR2 sequences are LGHDT and YNNKEL (reference sequence). The CDR3 runs 14 residues. Trimming pared 4 bases from V and 1 base from J, leaving 10 bases between. The CDR3 DNA sequence: TGTGCCAGCAGCCCTACTACAGCGAACACTGAAGCTTTCTTT. Amino acid sequence: CASSPTTANTEAFF.

This chain uses TRBV7-2 with TRBJ2-5, with a possible D match to TRBD2 (6 bases). V was trimmed by 0 bases and J by 4 bases, leaving 12 bases between them. Looked up from germline, CDR1 is SGHTA and CDR2 is FQGNSA. CDR3 length: 15 amino acids. CDR3 sequence: CASSLAPRLGETQYF. CDR3 coding DNA: TGTGCCAGCAGCTTAGCGCCAAGACTAGGAGAGACCCAGTACTTC. Full variable domain (outside the CDR3, taken from reference TRBV7-2 and TRBJ2-5): GAGVSQSPSNKVTEKGKDVELRCDPISGHTALYWYRQSLGQGLEFLIYFQGNSAPDKSGLPSDRFSAERTGGSVSTLTIQRTQQEDSAVYLCASSLAPRLGETQYFGPGTRLLVL.